A selection of T cell receptor beta chains follows, all from one sample in a study of OX40 agonist ivuxolimab in advanced cancers. Sequencing was performed with immunoSEQ multiplex PCR; in TCRdb, only in-frame clones are kept and a portion is missing. The repertoire holds 30,000 to 40,000 clones, with 60% to 85% as singletons. The sequenced sample was CD4+ or CD8+ T cells sorted from blood, obtained in a trial of the OX40 agonist ivuxolimab. The receptor set was obtained from an adult with an advanced solid tumor such as melanoma, head and neck, liver or kidney cancer. Both conserved end residues are part of each CDR3. A D gene is named only where the DNA matches it firmly. The listing skips clone size in some rows; elsewhere it reads once, few, many or a size class.

j_call: TRBJ1-4; clone_size: few; v_call: TRBV6-5; d_call: NA; cdr3_aa: CASRTDRTNEKLFF; cdr3_nt: TGTGCCAGCAGGACAGACAGGACTAATGAAAAACTGTTTTTT
j_call: TRBJ2-2; clone_size: NA; v_call: TRBV11-1; d_call: NA; cdr3_aa: CASSPLGSGELFF; cdr3_nt: TGTGCCAGCAGCCCCCTCGGGTCCGGGGAGCTGTTTTTT
j_call: TRBJ2-1; clone_size: NA; v_call: TRBV28; d_call: NA; cdr3_aa: CASSLVGTPYNEQFF; cdr3_nt: TGTGCCAGCAGTTTAGTGGGGACACCTTACAATGAGCAGTTCTTC
j_call: TRBJ1-5; clone_size: NA; v_call: TRBV28; d_call: TRBD1; cdr3_aa: CASTRRGQVSNQPQHF; cdr3_nt: TGTGCCAGCACCCGCAGGGGGCAAGTTAGCAATCAGCCCCAGCATTTT
j_call: TRBJ2-1; clone_size: NA; v_call: TRBV28; d_call: NA; cdr3_aa: CASSRSSGVHEQFF; cdr3_nt: TGTGCCAGCAGTCGAAGCTCCGGTGTCCATGAGCAGTTCTTC
j_call: TRBJ2-1; clone_size: few; v_call: TRBV6-5; d_call: NA; cdr3_aa: CASSRDWSREQFF; cdr3_nt: TGTGCCAGCAGCCGGGACTGGTCCCGTGAGCAGTTCTTC
j_call: TRBJ1-6; clone_size: medium-sized; v_call: TRBV28; d_call: NA; cdr3_aa: CASRTVGLLNSPLHF; cdr3_nt: TGTGCCAGCAGAACCGTGGGACTTCTCAATTCACCCCTCCACTTT
j_call: TRBJ2-5; clone_size: few; v_call: TRBV6-5; d_call: TRBD2; cdr3_aa: CASTDWGRGGETQYF; cdr3_nt: TGTGCCAGCACGGACTGGGGACGGGGGGGAGAGACCCAGTACTTC
j_call: TRBJ1-4; clone_size: NA; v_call: TRBV5-7; d_call: NA; cdr3_aa: CASSLGSPATNEKLFF; cdr3_nt: TGTGCCAGCAGCCTTGGCTCGCCCGCAACTAATGAAAAACTGTTTTTT
j_call: TRBJ1-2; clone_size: NA; v_call: TRBV2; d_call: NA; cdr3_aa: CASSAAGMGGYTF; cdr3_nt: TGTGCCAGCAGTGCGGCAGGGATGGGTGGCTACACCTTC
j_call: TRBJ1-6; clone_size: NA; v_call: TRBV30; d_call: NA; cdr3_aa: CAWSVRVDSPLHF; cdr3_nt: TGTGCCTGGAGTGTACGGGTGGATTCACCCCTCCACTTT
j_call: TRBJ2-1; clone_size: once; v_call: TRBV7-2; d_call: TRBD2; cdr3_aa: CASSLELAGGGEQFF; cdr3_nt: TGTGCCAGCAGCTTAGAACTAGCGGGAGGGGGTGAGCAGTTCTTC
j_call: TRBJ2-1; clone_size: NA; v_call: TRBV14; d_call: NA; cdr3_aa: CASTQKLDEQFF; cdr3_nt: TGTGCCAGCACCCAAAAACTAGACGAGCAGTTCTTC
j_call: TRBJ2-3; clone_size: NA; v_call: TRBV2; d_call: NA; cdr3_aa: CASSPSSDTQYF; cdr3_nt: TGTGCCAGCAGTCCCTCATCAGATACGCAGTATTTT
j_call: TRBJ2-7; clone_size: NA; v_call: TRBV11-2; d_call: NA; cdr3_aa: CASSLVSYEQYF; cdr3_nt: TGTGCCAGCAGCTTAGTGTCCTACGAGCAGTACTTC
j_call: TRBJ2-2; clone_size: once; v_call: TRBV5-1; d_call: NA; cdr3_aa: CASSLASTGELFF; cdr3_nt: TGCGCCAGCAGCTTGGCCAGCACCGGGGAGCTGTTTTTT
j_call: TRBJ2-3; clone_size: NA; v_call: TRBV15; d_call: NA; cdr3_aa: CATSRDQFGDTQYF; cdr3_nt: TGTGCCACCAGCAGAGATCAGTTCGGAGATACGCAGTATTTT
j_call: TRBJ2-3; clone_size: NA; v_call: TRBV5-4; d_call: TRBD2; cdr3_aa: CASRTSGGAADTQYF; cdr3_nt: TGTGCCAGCAGAACCAGCGGGGGGGCGGCAGATACGCAGTATTTT
j_call: TRBJ1-6; clone_size: NA; v_call: TRBV7-9; d_call: TRBD1; cdr3_aa: CASSAGTGFYNSPLHF; cdr3_nt: TGTGCCAGCAGCGCCGGGACAGGTTTTTATAATTCACCCCTCCACTTT
j_call: TRBJ2-3; clone_size: NA; v_call: TRBV5-1; d_call: TRBD2; cdr3_aa: CASSQGDTSGRLVRDTQYF; cdr3_nt: TGCGCCAGCAGCCAGGGTGATACTAGCGGGAGGCTGGTTAGAGATACGCAGTATTTT
j_call: TRBJ2-3; clone_size: NA; v_call: TRBV2; d_call: TRBD2; cdr3_aa: CASSGMGGVVEDTQYF; cdr3_nt: TGTGCCAGCAGTGGTATGGGGGGGGTGGTGGAAGATACGCAGTATTTT
j_call: TRBJ1-4; clone_size: NA; v_call: TRBV7-9; d_call: NA; cdr3_aa: CASSPAGVGEKLFF; cdr3_nt: TGTGCCAGCAGCCCGGCAGGGGTTGGTGAAAAACTGTTTTTT
j_call: TRBJ2-5; clone_size: once; v_call: TRBV2; d_call: NA; cdr3_aa: CASSKGDGQETQYF; cdr3_nt: TGTGCCAGCAGCAAAGGGGACGGCCAAGAGACCCAGTACTTC
j_call: TRBJ1-4; clone_size: NA; v_call: TRBV6-6; d_call: NA; cdr3_aa: CASSPPTANEKLFF; cdr3_nt: TGTGCCAGCAGCCCACCTACAGCTAATGAAAAACTGTTTTTT
j_call: TRBJ2-5; clone_size: NA; v_call: TRBV2; d_call: NA; cdr3_aa: CASETSLGTQYF; cdr3_nt: TGTGCCAGTGAGACTAGTCTGGGGACCCAGTACTTC
j_call: TRBJ1-1; clone_size: few; v_call: TRBV27; d_call: NA; cdr3_aa: CASSLDGWPRNGYTEAFF; cdr3_nt: TGTGCCAGCAGTTTAGATGGGTGGCCGAGGAATGGGTACACTGAAGCTTTCTTT